These T cell receptor beta chains were read from a single sample in a study of post-analysis software for immune sequencing data. TCRdb processed the PCR reads anew with MiXCR; each CDR3 protein has one entry. The table has roughly 400,000 distinct CDR3 sequences, 30% to 40% seen once. Sequencing was performed on blood. The source of these receptors is a girl aged 2 to 9 with multiple sclerosis. The CDR3 runs from the conserved cysteine through the conserved F or W. Fields, in order: D gene, J gene, V gene, clone size, CDR3 protein, CDR3 DNA. The D gene is left open where the match is weak. Not all rows give a size; the values are once, few, many and, for expanded clones, a class.

>.|TRBJ2-3|TRBV4-1|.
CASSLRAVEWDTQYF
TGCGCCAGCAGCCTACGGGCCGTAGAATGGGATACGCAGTATTTT
>.|TRBJ2-7|TRBV5-1|few
CASSLGGGILYEQYF
TGCGCCAGCAGCTTGGGAGGAGGGATCCTATACGAGCAGTACTTC
>TRBD2|TRBJ2-1|TRBV29-1|once
CSAGRGSGGANGQFF
TGCAGCGCCGGCCGAGGTAGCGGGGGGGCGAATGGGCAGTTCTTC
>.|TRBJ2-1|TRBV29-1|.
CSVEDRTPNEQFF
TGCAGCGTGGAAGATCGGACACCCAATGAGCAGTTCTTC
>.|TRBJ1-1|TRBV4-1|.
CASSRPRGGVTEAFF
TGCGCCAGCAGCCGCCCCCGCGGGGGCGTTACTGAAGCTTTCTTT
>.|TRBJ2-3|TRBV7-9|.
CASSPTGHISTDTQYF
TGTGCCAGCAGCCCCACGGGACATATTAGCACAGATACGCAGTATTTT
>.|TRBJ2-7|TRBV5-1|.
CASSYRGGQYF
TGCGCCAGCAGCTATCGGGGCGGGCAGTACTTC
>.|TRBJ1-5|TRBV6-5|.
CASSRGGGGNQPQHF
TGTGCCAGCAGCCGTGGGGGGGGCGGAAATCAGCCCCAGCATTTT
>.|TRBJ2-7|TRBV28|.
CASSVGGQLYYEQYF
TGTGCCAGCAGTGTCGGGGGGCAGCTCTACTACGAGCAGTACTTC
>TRBD1|TRBJ2-7|TRBV29-1|few
CSVEARTGVYEQYF
TGCAGCGTTGAAGCGCGGACAGGGGTTTACGAGCAGTACTTC
>TRBD1|TRBJ1-5|TRBV11-2|few
CASSFIGQGGGSLGGNQPQHF
TGTGCCAGCAGCTTTATAGGACAGGGTGGTGGGAGCCTTGGGGGCAATCAGCCCCAGCATTTT
>TRBD1|TRBJ2-1|TRBV24-1|once
CATSEAGQGFNEQFF
TGTGCCACCAGTGAGGCGGGACAGGGATTCAATGAGCAGTTCTTC
>.|TRBJ2-4|TRBV3-1|.
CASSQVKGTGGSLAKNIQYF
TGTGCCAGCAGCCAAGTTAAAGGGACGGGCGGGTCCTTAGCCAAAAACATTCAGTACTTC
>.|TRBJ2-3|TRBV21-1|.
CASSKAAKGGPDTQYF
TGTGCCAGCAGCAAAGCAGCGAAGGGGGGACCAGATACGCAGTATTTT
>TRBD1|TRBJ2-3|TRBV6-1|.
CAGQGSTDTQYF
TGTGCCGGACAGGGGAGCACAGATACGCAGTATTTT
>.|TRBJ2-3|TRBV5-1|.
CASSPFVTDTQYF
TGCGCCAGCAGCCCCTTCGTCACAGATACGCAGTATTTT
>.|TRBJ2-3|TRBV7-3|.
CASSPFGTDTQYF
TGTGCCAGCAGCCCGTTCGGCACAGATACGCAGTATTTT
>.|TRBJ2-1|TRBV2|.
CASSGLVVVDEQFF
TGTGCCAGCAGTGGGCTAGTAGTGGTCGATGAGCAGTTCTTC
>TRBD2|TRBJ2-1|TRBV12-3/TRBV12-4|.
CASDTKGGVAGRSNEQFF
TGTGCCAGCGACACAAAGGGGGGAGTAGCGGGACGAAGCAATGAGCAGTTCTTC
>.|TRBJ2-5|TRBV6-5|.
CASTLGVGAPQETQYF
TGTGCCAGCACCTTGGGGGTGGGAGCCCCTCAAGAGACCCAGTACTTC
>.|TRBJ2-5|TRBV2|many
CASSGEEWETQYF
TGTGCCAGCAGTGGAGAGGAGTGGGAGACCCAGTACTTC
>TRBD2|TRBJ2-1|TRBV27|.
CASSSGTSGPESSYNEQFF
TGTGCCAGCAGTTCCGGGACTAGCGGTCCCGAGAGCTCCTACAATGAGCAGTTCTTC
>.|TRBJ2-3|TRBV6-6|.
CASSYSGVPDTQYF
TGTGCCAGCAGTTACTCAGGGGTTCCAGATACGCAGTATTTT
>TRBD1|TRBJ2-5|TRBV5-6|.
CASSGRDSVFRETQYF
TGTGCCAGCAGCGGCCGGGACAGCGTTTTCCGAGAGACCCAGTACTTC
>TRBD2|TRBJ2-7|TRBV20-1|once
CSARTSGTSYNEQYF
TGCAGTGCTAGGACTAGCGGGACTTCCTACAATGAGCAGTACTTC
>.|TRBJ2-5|TRBV14|few
CASRPMDGEETQYF
TGTGCCAGCAGACCAATGGACGGGGAAGAGACCCAGTACTTC
>.|TRBJ2-1|TRBV20-1|.
CSARDRQGSYNEQFF
TGCAGTGCTAGAGATCGTCAGGGGAGCTACAATGAGCAGTTCTTC
>.|TRBJ2-1|TRBV7-9|.
CASSSTGRRQFF
TGTGCCAGCAGCTCGACAGGGAGGAGGCAGTTCTTC
>.|TRBJ2-5|TRBV5-1|.
CASSLMGEETQYF
TGCGCCAGCAGCTTGATGGGGGAGGAGACCCAGTACTTC
>TRBD1|TRBJ1-2|TRBV5-1|few
CASSYSDRGYGYTF
TGCGCCAGCAGTTACTCTGACAGGGGGTATGGCTACACCTTC
>TRBD1|TRBJ2-1|TRBV6-5|.
CASSFRTGAYNEQFF
TGTGCCAGCAGTTTCCGGACAGGGGCCTACAATGAGCAGTTCTTC
>.|TRBJ1-1|TRBV6-5|few
CASRIKGTNTEAFF
TGTGCCAGCAGGATCAAAGGGACGAACACTGAAGCTTTCTTT
>TRBD2|TRBJ2-5|TRBV14|few
CASSPVPWLAGEETQYF
TGTGCCAGCAGCCCTGTACCTTGGCTAGCGGGAGAAGAGACCCAGTACTTC
>.|TRBJ1-1|TRBV5-1|.
CASSRRATLNTEAFF
TGCGCCAGCAGCCGCAGGGCGACATTGAACACTGAAGCTTTCTTT
>TRBD2|TRBJ2-3|TRBV6-1|.
CASLRRLAGVRSTDTQYF
TGTGCCAGCCTACGGAGACTAGCGGGAGTTAGGAGCACAGATACGCAGTATTTT
>.|TRBJ1-2|TRBV2|.
CASRTGRGYTF
TGTGCCAGCAGAACAGGGCGAGGCTACACCTTC
>TRBD1|TRBJ2-1|TRBV4-1|.
CAGSHTSGQTYNEQFF
TGCGCCGGCAGCCATACGTCGGGACAGACCTATAATGAGCAGTTCTTC
>.|TRBJ2-7|TRBV28|.
CASSPTGPSSYEQYF
TGTGCCAGCAGTCCTACAGGGCCCAGCTCCTACGAGCAGTACTTC
>.|TRBJ1-2|TRBV5-1|.
CASSLPDNYGYTF
TGCGCCAGCAGCTTGCCCGATAACTATGGCTACACCTTC
>TRBD2|TRBJ2-7|TRBV18|few
CASSRTSGMKYEQYF
TGTGCCAGCTCCCGGACTAGCGGGATGAAATACGAGCAGTACTTC
>TRBD1|TRBJ1-1|TRBV29-1|.
CSVAHQGTEDTEAFF
TGCAGCGTTGCACATCAGGGGACAGAGGACACTGAAGCTTTCTTT
>.|TRBJ2-4|TRBV6-2/TRBV6-3|few
CASSVNRVWYF
TGTGCCAGCAGTGTCAACAGGGTATGGTACTTC
>.|TRBJ2-5|TRBV20-1|few
CSARINQETQYF
TGCAGTGCTAGGATAAACCAAGAGACCCAGTACTTC
>.|TRBJ1-5|TRBV18|.
CASSPERGLQPQHF
TGTGCCAGCTCACCAGAAAGAGGGCTCCAGCCCCAGCATTTT
>TRBD2|TRBJ2-3|TRBV20-1|.
CSACPGGTTDTQYF
TGCAGTGCTTGTCCGGGGGGTACCACAGATACGCAGTATTTT
>.|TRBJ2-4|TRBV20-1|few
CSAPPWGIAKNIQYF
TGCAGTGCCCCCCCCTGGGGCATAGCCAAAAACATTCAGTACTTC
>.|TRBJ1-2|TRBV3-1|few
CASSRGTTNYGYTF
TGTGCCAGCAGCCGCGGGACAACGAACTATGGCTACACCTTC
>.|TRBJ1-2|TRBV6-6|few
CASSRGSLYGYTF
TGTGCCAGCTCACGGGGGTCCCTATATGGCTACACCTTC
>TRBD1|TRBJ2-2|TRBV3-1|.
CASSQDRQGHTGELFF
TGTGCCAGCAGCCAGGATCGACAGGGCCACACCGGGGAGCTGTTTTTT
>.|TRBJ1-2|TRBV20-1|many
CSAPFGGTNYGYTF
TGCAGTGCTCCCTTCGGGGGTACGAACTATGGCTACACCTTC
>.|TRBJ1-1|TRBV5-1|.
CASSLRTVNTEAFF
TGCGCCAGCAGCTTGAGGACAGTCAACACTGAAGCTTTCTTT
>.|TRBJ2-1|TRBV3-1|.
CASRNRESGYNEQFF
TGTGCCAGCAGAAATCGGGAGTCCGGCTACAATGAGCAGTTCTTC
>.|TRBJ2-1|TRBV7-9|few
CASGIDGNEQFF
TGTGCCAGCGGGATTGACGGAAATGAGCAGTTCTTC
>.|TRBJ1-1|TRBV5-1|.
CASSLSAGTATEAFF
TGCGCCAGCAGCTTGAGTGCAGGGACCGCCACGGAAGCTTTCTTT
>TRBD1|TRBJ2-7|TRBV5-1|.
CASSFTGTGSYEQYF
TGCGCCAGCAGCTTCACCGGGACAGGGTCCTACGAGCAGTACTTC
>TRBD2|TRBJ2-1|TRBV20-1|.
CSARTSGRSRSYNEQFF
TGCAGTGCTAGGACTAGCGGGAGGAGTAGGTCCTACAATGAGCAGTTCTTC
>.|TRBJ2-3|TRBV5-5|once
CASSPHRTASTDTQYF
TGTGCCAGCAGCCCGCACCGGACAGCTAGCACAGATACGCAGTATTTT
>.|TRBJ1-6|TRBV12-3/TRBV12-4|.
CASSLSGRGGNSPLHF
TGTGCCAGCAGTTTATCCGGACGGGGAGGCAACTCACCCCTCCACTTT